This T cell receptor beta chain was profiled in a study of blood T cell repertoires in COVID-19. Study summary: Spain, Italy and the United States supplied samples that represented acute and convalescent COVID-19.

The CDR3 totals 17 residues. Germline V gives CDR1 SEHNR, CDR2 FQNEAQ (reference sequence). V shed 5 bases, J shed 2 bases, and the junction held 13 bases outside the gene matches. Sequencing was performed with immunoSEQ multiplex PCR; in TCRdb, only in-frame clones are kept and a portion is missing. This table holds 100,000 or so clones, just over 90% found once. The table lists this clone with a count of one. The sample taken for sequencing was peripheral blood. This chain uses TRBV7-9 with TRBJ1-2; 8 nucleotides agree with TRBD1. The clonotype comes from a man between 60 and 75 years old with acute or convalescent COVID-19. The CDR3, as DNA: TGTGCCAGCAGCCCGACAGGGGCCCTTCTCCTGAACTATGGCTACACCTTC. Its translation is CASSPTGALLLNYGYTF.